These T cell receptor beta chains were read from a single sample in a study of memory CD8 T cells in hepatitis C reinfection. Only in-frame clones appear in the TCRdb table, and some are missing; sequencing was by immunoSEQ multiplex PCR. The sample has approximately 49,000 clones; nearly 90% are singletons. The sample taken for sequencing was naive CD8+ T cells sorted from blood. The receptors here all came from a man between 18 and 35 years old with hepatitis C virus infection. Both conserved end residues are part of each CDR3. Each record gives: clone size, D gene, J gene, V gene, CDR3 DNA, CDR3 protein. D genes are given only for firm matches. Only part of the rows carry a size: once, few, many, or a class if the clone is expanded.

abundance: -; d_gene: -; j_gene: TRBJ1-1; v_gene: TRBV20-1; CDR3nt: TGCAGTGCTGGACAGAACACTGAAGCTTTCTTT; CDR3aa: CSAGQNTEAFF
abundance: -; d_gene: -; j_gene: TRBJ2-1; v_gene: TRBV7-9; CDR3nt: TGTGCCAGCAGTTCACACCCCGGGAAGCGTCAGCAGTTCTTC; CDR3aa: CASSSHPGKRQQFF
abundance: -; d_gene: TRBD2; j_gene: TRBJ2-7; v_gene: TRBV4-2; CDR3nt: TGTGCCAGCAGCCAAGATCTACTAGCGGGAGACGAGCAGTACTTC; CDR3aa: CASSQDLLAGDEQYF
abundance: -; d_gene: -; j_gene: TRBJ2-1; v_gene: TRBV10-1; CDR3nt: TGCGCCAGCAGTGATGTCGGACTGCCTAATGAGCAGTTCTTC; CDR3aa: CASSDVGLPNEQFF
abundance: -; d_gene: TRBD2; j_gene: TRBJ2-7; v_gene: TRBV9; CDR3nt: TGTGCCAGCAGCGTTTCCAGCGGGGCTCGCGAGCAGTACTTC; CDR3aa: CASSVSSGAREQYF
abundance: once; d_gene: TRBD1; j_gene: TRBJ2-7; v_gene: TRBV4-1; CDR3nt: TGCGCCAGCAGTGTCGCGACAGGGGATATCTACGAGCAGTACTTC; CDR3aa: CASSVATGDIYEQYF
abundance: -; d_gene: -; j_gene: TRBJ1-4; v_gene: TRBV18; CDR3nt: TGTGCCAGCTCACCACCGCTCGGACGGGGTGAAAAACTGTTTTTT; CDR3aa: CASSPPLGRGEKLFF
abundance: -; d_gene: -; j_gene: TRBJ1-2; v_gene: TRBV7-9; CDR3nt: TGTGCCACCTACCGGGGAGAAAGAGGCTACACCTTC; CDR3aa: CATYRGERGYTF
abundance: -; d_gene: -; j_gene: TRBJ1-6; v_gene: TRBV6-5; CDR3nt: TGTGCCAGCAGTTACAGCGGGGGACCCCTCCACTTT; CDR3aa: CASSYSGGPLHF
abundance: -; d_gene: -; j_gene: TRBJ2-5; v_gene: TRBV13; CDR3nt: TGTGCCAGCGGCAGCGGCCAAGAGACCCAGTACTTC; CDR3aa: CASGSGQETQYF
abundance: -; d_gene: TRBD2; j_gene: TRBJ2-7; v_gene: TRBV13; CDR3nt: TGTGCCAGCAGCTCCGGACTAGCGGGAGTTCGTTACGAGCAGTACTTC; CDR3aa: CASSSGLAGVRYEQYF
abundance: once; d_gene: TRBD1; j_gene: TRBJ2-2; v_gene: TRBV6-1; CDR3nt: TGTGCCAGCAGTCCCCGGGACAGTTACACCGGGGAGCTGTTTTTT; CDR3aa: CASSPRDSYTGELFF
abundance: -; d_gene: -; j_gene: TRBJ2-1; v_gene: TRBV27; CDR3nt: TGTGCCAGCAGTTTATCGCCGGCTGGGGCTGGCTCTCTCTATGAGCAGTTCTTC; CDR3aa: CASSLSPAGAGSLYEQFF
abundance: -; d_gene: TRBD1; j_gene: TRBJ2-7; v_gene: TRBV2; CDR3nt: TGTGCCAGCAACCTTCGGACAGGGGACTACGAGCAGTACTTC; CDR3aa: CASNLRTGDYEQYF
abundance: -; d_gene: TRBD1; j_gene: TRBJ2-7; v_gene: TRBV29-1; CDR3nt: TGCAGCGCAGCCACCGGGACAGCATCCTACGAGCAGTACTTC; CDR3aa: CSAATGTASYEQYF
abundance: -; d_gene: -; j_gene: TRBJ1-5; v_gene: TRBV27; CDR3nt: TGTGCCAGCAGTTTATCACCGGGGTTGAGTCAGCCCCAGCATTTT; CDR3aa: CASSLSPGLSQPQHF
abundance: -; d_gene: -; j_gene: TRBJ2-7; v_gene: TRBV28; CDR3nt: TGTGCCAGCAGTTTTTCGGGTTTGGCCTACGAGCAGTACTTC; CDR3aa: CASSFSGLAYEQYF
abundance: -; d_gene: -; j_gene: TRBJ2-1; v_gene: TRBV7-8; CDR3nt: TGTGCCAGCAGCTTAGGGGCGGGCGATGAGCAGTTCTTC; CDR3aa: CASSLGAGDEQFF
abundance: -; d_gene: TRBD1; j_gene: TRBJ2-7; v_gene: TRBV6-6; CDR3nt: TGTGCCAGCAGTCCCGGGACAGCCTCCTACGAGCAGTACTTC; CDR3aa: CASSPGTASYEQYF
abundance: -; d_gene: -; j_gene: TRBJ2-1; v_gene: TRBV5-1; CDR3nt: TGCGCCAGCAGCTTGGGGGCCGGGGTTAGCTCCTACAATGAGCAGTTCTTC; CDR3aa: CASSLGAGVSSYNEQFF
abundance: few; d_gene: -; j_gene: TRBJ1-5; v_gene: TRBV19; CDR3nt: TGTGCCAGTAGTGTGGGGCTTTACGCCAATCAGCCCCAGCATTTT; CDR3aa: CASSVGLYANQPQHF
abundance: -; d_gene: TRBD1; j_gene: TRBJ1-1; v_gene: TRBV7-2; CDR3nt: TGTGCCAGCAGCTTTGGGGTCGGGACGACAGGGCCTGAAGCTTTCTTT; CDR3aa: CASSFGVGTTGPEAFF
abundance: once; d_gene: -; j_gene: TRBJ2-7; v_gene: TRBV9; CDR3nt: TGTGCCAGCAGCGTAGGGACAACCTACGAGCAGTACTTC; CDR3aa: CASSVGTTYEQYF
abundance: -; d_gene: TRBD2; j_gene: TRBJ2-3; v_gene: TRBV28; CDR3nt: TGTGCCAGCAGTTTGGGTGCGGGAGGGCTGAGAGATACGCAGTATTTT; CDR3aa: CASSLGAGGLRDTQYF
abundance: -; d_gene: -; j_gene: TRBJ2-7; v_gene: TRBV20-1; CDR3nt: TGCAGTGCTAGAAACTACTACGAGCAGTACTTC; CDR3aa: CSARNYYEQYF
abundance: -; d_gene: TRBD1; j_gene: TRBJ2-7; v_gene: TRBV19; CDR3nt: TGTGCCAGTAGCCCGGACAGGATGGGCGAGCAGTACTTC; CDR3aa: CASSPDRMGEQYF
abundance: -; d_gene: -; j_gene: TRBJ1-2; v_gene: TRBV12-5; CDR3nt: TGTGCTAGTAACGGCGGAGGAACGTATGGCTACACCTTC; CDR3aa: CASNGGGTYGYTF